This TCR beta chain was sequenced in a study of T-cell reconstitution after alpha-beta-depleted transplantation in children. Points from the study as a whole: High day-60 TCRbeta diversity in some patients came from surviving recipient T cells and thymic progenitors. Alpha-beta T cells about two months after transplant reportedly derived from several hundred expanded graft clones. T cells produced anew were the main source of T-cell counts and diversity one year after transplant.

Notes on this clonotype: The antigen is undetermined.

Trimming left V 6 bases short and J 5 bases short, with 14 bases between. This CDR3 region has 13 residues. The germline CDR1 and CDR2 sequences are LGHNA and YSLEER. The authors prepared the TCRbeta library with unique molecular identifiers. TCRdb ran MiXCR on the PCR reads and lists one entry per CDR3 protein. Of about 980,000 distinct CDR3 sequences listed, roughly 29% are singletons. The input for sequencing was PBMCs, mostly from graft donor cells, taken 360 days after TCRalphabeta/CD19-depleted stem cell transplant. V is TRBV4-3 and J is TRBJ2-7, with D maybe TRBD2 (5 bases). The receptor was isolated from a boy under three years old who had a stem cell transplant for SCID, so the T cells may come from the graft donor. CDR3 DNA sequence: TGCGCCAGCAGTCTTAAAGAGGGAGACGAGCAGTACTTC. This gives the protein CASSLKEGDEQYF.